Sequencing of this T cell receptor (beta chain) was carried out in a study of cytomegalovirus exposure and HLA in healthy donors. Study-level points and caveats: TCR beta sequences reportedly predicted most subjects' HLA-A and HLA-B alleles accurately.

Germline-derived CDR1 and CDR2 are MNHEY and SMNVEV (reference sequence). V was trimmed by 5 bases and J by 2 bases, leaving 10 bases between them. This CDR3 region has 14 residues. In the PCR, 60 Vbeta and 13 Jbeta primers were used. Sequenced by immunoSEQ multiplex PCR; TCRdb stores in-frame clones only, minus some. The table records around 200,000 clones, around 79% of them present only once. On this clone itself: Antigen: not known.

The chain joins TRBV27 to TRBJ1-3, with no clear D. Input material: PBMCs. The sequence was obtained from a woman aged 30 to 39 in good health and CMV-seropositive. The CDR3 spells CASSTTATGNTIYF. In DNA, the CDR3 is TGTGCCAGCAGTACAACCGCCACTGGAAACACCATATATTTT.